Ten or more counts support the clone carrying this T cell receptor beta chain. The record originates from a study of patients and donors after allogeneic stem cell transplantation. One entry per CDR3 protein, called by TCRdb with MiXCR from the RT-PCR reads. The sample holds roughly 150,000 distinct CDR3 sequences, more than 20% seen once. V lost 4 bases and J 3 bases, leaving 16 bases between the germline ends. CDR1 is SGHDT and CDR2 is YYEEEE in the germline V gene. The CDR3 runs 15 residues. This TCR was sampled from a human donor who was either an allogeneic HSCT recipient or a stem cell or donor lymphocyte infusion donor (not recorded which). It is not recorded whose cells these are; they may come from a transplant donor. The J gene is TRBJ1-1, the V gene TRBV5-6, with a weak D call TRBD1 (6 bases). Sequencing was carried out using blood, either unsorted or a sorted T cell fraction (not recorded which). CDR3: CASSRWTAADTEAFF. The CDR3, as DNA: TGTGCCAGCAGCAGGTGGACAGCGGCAGACACTGAAGCTTTCTTT.